This T cell receptor (beta chain) was obtained from a study of T cells after yellow fever vaccination. At the level of the study: For low cell numbers, libraries were made with SMART-Seq v4 Ultra Low Input.

This clonotype was detected many times. Its specificity is unknown. Study results and limitations: Abundant clonotypes from the bulk population could contaminate FACS-sorted repertoires. The study re-detected most primary-vaccination clones after the booster (around 96% CD4, 88% CD8).

V lost 0 bases to trimming and J lost 3 bases, with 14 bases between them. Germline CDR1 is LGHNA and CDR2 is YSLEER. This CDR3 region has 16 residues. One entry per CDR3 protein, called by TCRdb with MiXCR from the 5' RACE reads. The sample lists some 160,000 distinct CDR3 sequences, 5.5% to 7.5% occurring once. The sequence came from a man aged 18 to 30 who received the YFV17D yellow fever vaccine. The chain has TRBV4-3 and TRBJ2-5; D may be TRBD1 or TRBD2 (5 bases each). The sample was CD4+ T cells sorted from PBMCs, taken roughly 5 days after the first yellow fever vaccination. DNA of the CDR3: TGCGCCAGCAGCCAAGAAGCGAGGGTCAGGGAAGAGACCCAGTACTTC. This codes for CASSQEARVREETQYF.